Below are 17 T cell receptor beta chains sequenced from a single sample in a study of PD-L1 blockade in urothelial cancer listed by TCRdb under 2017. The library was made by the immunoSEQ multiplex PCR assay. TCRdb re-hosts the immuneACCESS table, in-frame sequences only. Its copies lack some clones; in the studies checked, an unresolved V gene accounts for under half of them, and the cause for the rest is not known. The sample contains roughly 60,000 clones, over 75% of them found a single time. The ten top clones hold 4.5% of the sample. This specimen consisted of PBMCs, obtained around atezolizumab (anti-PD-L1) treatment. These receptors originate from a man aged 65 to 85 with urothelial cancer.

V and J are TRBV5-1 and TRBJ1-3; D remains ambiguous. The CDR3 is 15 amino acids. V lost 5 bases and J 0 bases, leaving 12 bases between the germline ends. Germline CDR1 reads SGHRS; CDR2 reads YFSETQ. In nucleotides, the CDR3 is TGCGCCAGCAGGTCAGGTGACAACTCTGGAAACACCATATATTTT. Translation gives CASRSGDNSGNTIYF.

CDR3 in DNA: TGTGCCAGCAGCGCCGCCTATCGGGAGGAGGCAGATACGCAGTATTTT. This sequence encodes CASSAAYREEADTQYF. The gene calls are TRBV5-8 and TRBJ2-3, with 7 nucleotides matching TRBD2. J lost 4 bases, V lost 4 bases, and 12 bases had no gene match. Germline V gene lookup returns CDR1 SGHTS and CDR2 YDEGEE. The CDR3 spans 16 residues.

This chain links TRBV9 with TRBJ2-1, with 14 bases that match TRBD2. The V gene end was trimmed by 4 bases and the J gene end by 8 bases; junction bases not matched to a gene: 14. The CDR3 runs to 18 residues. Per germline, CDR1 SGDLS and CDR2 YYNGEE. In DNA, the CDR3 is TGTGCCAGCAGCTCGAGGGTCCTGGGACTAGCGGGAGTGGATGAGCAGTTCTTC. Protein: CASSSRVLGLAGVDEQFF.

The chain carries TRBV6-1 and TRBJ2-4, with TRBD1 matching over 7 bases. This CDR3 is built from 14 residues. J gave up 7 bases and V 6 bases, and 9 bases lay outside the gene matches. Germline values: CDR1 MNHNS, CDR2 SASEGT. CDR3: CASSPRQGGNIQYF. The DNA of the CDR3 is TGTGCCAGCAGCCCAAGACAGGGCGGGAACATTCAGTACTTC.

The genes are TRBV11-3 and TRBJ2-1; 7 nucleotides match TRBD2. The CDR3 contains 16 residues. The junction had 15 bases not matched to a gene; V was cut back by 5 bases and J by 8 bases. Germline assignment: CDR1 SGHNT and CDR2 YENEEA. The DNA for the CDR3 is TGTGCCAGCAGCCAAAGGCCTTGGCGGGAGAGGGATGAGCAGTTCTTC. Translating gives CASSQRPWRERDEQFF.

This clone came up once. The gene calls are TRBV14 and TRBJ2-2; TRBD2 matches at 7 bases. Losses at the gene ends were 3 bases for V and 5 bases for J; bases not matched to a gene: 3. The germline gives CDR1 SGHDN, CDR2 FVKESK. CDR3 length: 14 residues. The CDR3: CASSQLAVTGELFF. DNA of the CDR3: TGTGCCAGCAGCCAGCTAGCGGTTACCGGGGAGCTGTTTTTT.

The chain is built from TRBV2 and TRBJ1-1, with 8 bases matching TRBD1. The germline gives CDR1 SNHLY, CDR2 FYNNEI. The CDR3 has 14 amino acids. With 6 bases clipped from V and 1 base from J, the junction kept 4 bases outside the gene matches. The DNA of the CDR3 is TGTGCCAGCAGCGGGGACAGGTCGAACACTGAAGCTTTCTTT. This sequence encodes CASSGDRSNTEAFF.

This clone was recorded a few times. CDR3 nucleotides: TGCGCCAGCAGCCAAAGGTATGGAGATCAGCCCCAGCATTTT. Amino acids: CASSQRYGDQPQHF. The chain is built from TRBV4-1 and TRBJ1-5; D not certain. V gave up 2 bases and J gave up 5 bases, with 10 bases separating them. The CDR3 sequence is 14 residues long. In germline, CDR1 is MGHRA, CDR2 YSYEKL.

The V gene is TRBV5-4, the J gene TRBJ2-1, with a tentative D call TRBD2 (5 bases). With 4 bases removed from V and 0 bases from J, the gap between germline ends came to 5 bases. Germline-derived CDR1 and CDR2 are SGHNT and YYREEE (reference sequence). This CDR3 is 13 amino acids long. This CDR3 is CASSGSSYNEQFF. CDR3 in DNA: TGTGCCAGCAGCGGGAGCTCCTACAATGAGCAGTTCTTC.

A word on this clone: The junction does not match germline at one end; this may be a read error. The CDR3 DNA reads as TGTGCTAGCAGTCTAGCGGGAGCAGATACGCAGTATTTT. It yields the protein CASSLAGADTQYF. The gene calls are TRBV7-7 and TRBJ2-3, with 10 bases lining up with TRBD2. The length of the CDR3 is 13 residues. CDR1 and CDR2 from the germline V gene are SSHAT and FNYEAQ (reference sequence).

This chain connects TRBV5-1 to TRBJ2-3; 13 positions agree with TRBD2. V lost 3 bases, J lost 2 bases, and 9 bases stayed unmatched. Germline V gives CDR1 SGHRS, CDR2 YFSETQ. This CDR3 is built from 18 residues. The CDR3 DNA follows: TGCGCCAGCAGCTGGAGGTTGGGACTAGCGGGACCCACAGATACGCAGTATTTT. It codes for CASSWRLGLAGPTDTQYF. Filled out from reference TRBV5-1 and TRBJ2-3, the complete variable domain reads KAGVTQTPRYLIKTRGQQVTLSCSPISGHRSVSWYQQTPGQGLQFLFEYFSETQRNKGNFPGRFSGRQFSNSRSEMNVSTLELGDSALYLCASSWRLGLAGPTDTQYFGPGTRLTVL.

This chain joins TRBV7-3 and TRBJ2-2; TRBD2 might be the D (6 bases). Trimming stripped 3 bases from V and 3 bases from J, with 14 bases between. This CDR3 contains 16 residues. Germline V gene lookup returns CDR1 SGHTA and CDR2 FQGTGA. CDR3: CASSLSGWGDTGELFF. The CDR3 DNA is TGTGCCAGCAGCTTGTCAGGCTGGGGGGACACCGGGGAGCTGTTTTTT.

This clone was picked up a small number of times. The V call is TRBV19, the J call TRBJ2-3; D may be TRBD2 (7 bases). The CDR3 has 16 amino acids. CDR1 is LNHDA and CDR2 is SQIVND in the germline V gene (reference sequence). Deletions cut 7 bases from V and 2 bases from J, with 19 bases between. Here the CDR3 DNA reads TGTGCCAGTACCCGACGGGGGGCCGGGAACACAGATACGCAGTATTTT. Translating gives CASTRRGAGNTDTQYF.

DNA for the CDR3: TGCGCCAGCAGCCAAGGGTGGGGACTAGCGGGAGCGGTCTTAGGCAATGAGCAGTTCTTC. Translation: CASSQGWGLAGAVLGNEQFF. The rearrangement links TRBV4-1 to TRBJ2-1; TRBD2 aligns across 14 bases. The CDR3 is made up of 20 amino acids. The germline V gene encodes CDR1 MGHRA and CDR2 YSYEKL. Losses at the gene ends were 1 base for V and 6 bases for J; bases not matched to a gene: 14.

The rearrangement joins TRBV7-2 to TRBJ1-5, with D possibly matching TRBD1 (6 bases). This CDR3 is 15 amino acids long. Per germline, CDR1 SGHTA and CDR2 FQGNSA. The V end lost 1 base, the J end lost 5 bases, and 12 bases lay between the germline ends. CDR3 sequence: CASSLDQGLYQPQHF. CDR3 in DNA: TGTGCCAGCAGCTTAGACCAGGGGCTTTATCAGCCCCAGCATTTT.

This clone was seen a handful of times. The J gene is TRBJ1-4, the V gene TRBV10-1; 8 nucleotides match TRBD1. CDR1 is WNHNN, CDR2 SYGVQD, per germline (reference sequence). V trimming: 4 bases; J trimming: 8 bases; junction bases outside the gene matches: 3. The CDR3 extends over 13 amino acids. CDR3 in DNA: TGCGCCAGCAGTGGTGACAGGGGAGAAAAACTGTTTTTT. Amino acids: CASSGDRGEKLFF.

The chain carries TRBV7-3 and TRBJ2-1, with D maybe TRBD2 (6 bases). The CDR3 spans 15 residues. CDR1 is SGHTA and CDR2 is FQGTGA in the germline V gene. The V and J ends lost 2 bases and 3 bases respectively, with 11 bases between them. The CDR3 region is CASSLQRADYNEQFF. The DNA of the CDR3 is TGTGCCAGCAGCTTACAGCGGGCGGACTACAATGAGCAGTTCTTC.